This T cell receptor (beta chain) was sequenced for a study of T cells in Graves' hyperthyroidism and ophthalmopathy. V lost 4 bases and J lost 0, with 9 bases in between. The germline V gene encodes CDR1 KGHDR and CDR2 SFDVKD. This CDR3 comprises 15 residues. This clonotype showed up many times. The antigen is undetermined. Patients with ophthalmopathy all had a Clinical Activity Score of at least 3, a NOSPECS grade of at least 4 and duration under 3 months. Exclusion of a patient resulted from uncontrolled infection, other autoimmune disease, pregnancy or lactation. The PBMCs were taken from about 10 ml of fresh peripheral blood. RNA transcripts yielded amplified TCR beta CDR3 regions. The HTBI primer set drove a first-round RT-PCR of the TCR CDR3. From the multiplex PCR reads, TCRdb called clonotypes with MiXCR, one entry per CDR3 protein. The data contain about 380,000 distinct CDR3 sequences, around a sixth of them singletons.

Findings and caveats of the study: The model made its ophthalmopathy prediction, and onset followed a median approximately six months later.

This sequence joins TRBV24-1 and TRBJ1-5, with a possible D match to TRBD1 (6 bases). This TCR came from a man in his late teens or twenties with Graves' ophthalmopathy. Sequencing input: blood. The CDR3 DNA is TGTGCCACCAGTGAACAGGGAATTAGCAATCAGCCCCAGCATTTT. It is translated as CATSEQGISNQPQHF.